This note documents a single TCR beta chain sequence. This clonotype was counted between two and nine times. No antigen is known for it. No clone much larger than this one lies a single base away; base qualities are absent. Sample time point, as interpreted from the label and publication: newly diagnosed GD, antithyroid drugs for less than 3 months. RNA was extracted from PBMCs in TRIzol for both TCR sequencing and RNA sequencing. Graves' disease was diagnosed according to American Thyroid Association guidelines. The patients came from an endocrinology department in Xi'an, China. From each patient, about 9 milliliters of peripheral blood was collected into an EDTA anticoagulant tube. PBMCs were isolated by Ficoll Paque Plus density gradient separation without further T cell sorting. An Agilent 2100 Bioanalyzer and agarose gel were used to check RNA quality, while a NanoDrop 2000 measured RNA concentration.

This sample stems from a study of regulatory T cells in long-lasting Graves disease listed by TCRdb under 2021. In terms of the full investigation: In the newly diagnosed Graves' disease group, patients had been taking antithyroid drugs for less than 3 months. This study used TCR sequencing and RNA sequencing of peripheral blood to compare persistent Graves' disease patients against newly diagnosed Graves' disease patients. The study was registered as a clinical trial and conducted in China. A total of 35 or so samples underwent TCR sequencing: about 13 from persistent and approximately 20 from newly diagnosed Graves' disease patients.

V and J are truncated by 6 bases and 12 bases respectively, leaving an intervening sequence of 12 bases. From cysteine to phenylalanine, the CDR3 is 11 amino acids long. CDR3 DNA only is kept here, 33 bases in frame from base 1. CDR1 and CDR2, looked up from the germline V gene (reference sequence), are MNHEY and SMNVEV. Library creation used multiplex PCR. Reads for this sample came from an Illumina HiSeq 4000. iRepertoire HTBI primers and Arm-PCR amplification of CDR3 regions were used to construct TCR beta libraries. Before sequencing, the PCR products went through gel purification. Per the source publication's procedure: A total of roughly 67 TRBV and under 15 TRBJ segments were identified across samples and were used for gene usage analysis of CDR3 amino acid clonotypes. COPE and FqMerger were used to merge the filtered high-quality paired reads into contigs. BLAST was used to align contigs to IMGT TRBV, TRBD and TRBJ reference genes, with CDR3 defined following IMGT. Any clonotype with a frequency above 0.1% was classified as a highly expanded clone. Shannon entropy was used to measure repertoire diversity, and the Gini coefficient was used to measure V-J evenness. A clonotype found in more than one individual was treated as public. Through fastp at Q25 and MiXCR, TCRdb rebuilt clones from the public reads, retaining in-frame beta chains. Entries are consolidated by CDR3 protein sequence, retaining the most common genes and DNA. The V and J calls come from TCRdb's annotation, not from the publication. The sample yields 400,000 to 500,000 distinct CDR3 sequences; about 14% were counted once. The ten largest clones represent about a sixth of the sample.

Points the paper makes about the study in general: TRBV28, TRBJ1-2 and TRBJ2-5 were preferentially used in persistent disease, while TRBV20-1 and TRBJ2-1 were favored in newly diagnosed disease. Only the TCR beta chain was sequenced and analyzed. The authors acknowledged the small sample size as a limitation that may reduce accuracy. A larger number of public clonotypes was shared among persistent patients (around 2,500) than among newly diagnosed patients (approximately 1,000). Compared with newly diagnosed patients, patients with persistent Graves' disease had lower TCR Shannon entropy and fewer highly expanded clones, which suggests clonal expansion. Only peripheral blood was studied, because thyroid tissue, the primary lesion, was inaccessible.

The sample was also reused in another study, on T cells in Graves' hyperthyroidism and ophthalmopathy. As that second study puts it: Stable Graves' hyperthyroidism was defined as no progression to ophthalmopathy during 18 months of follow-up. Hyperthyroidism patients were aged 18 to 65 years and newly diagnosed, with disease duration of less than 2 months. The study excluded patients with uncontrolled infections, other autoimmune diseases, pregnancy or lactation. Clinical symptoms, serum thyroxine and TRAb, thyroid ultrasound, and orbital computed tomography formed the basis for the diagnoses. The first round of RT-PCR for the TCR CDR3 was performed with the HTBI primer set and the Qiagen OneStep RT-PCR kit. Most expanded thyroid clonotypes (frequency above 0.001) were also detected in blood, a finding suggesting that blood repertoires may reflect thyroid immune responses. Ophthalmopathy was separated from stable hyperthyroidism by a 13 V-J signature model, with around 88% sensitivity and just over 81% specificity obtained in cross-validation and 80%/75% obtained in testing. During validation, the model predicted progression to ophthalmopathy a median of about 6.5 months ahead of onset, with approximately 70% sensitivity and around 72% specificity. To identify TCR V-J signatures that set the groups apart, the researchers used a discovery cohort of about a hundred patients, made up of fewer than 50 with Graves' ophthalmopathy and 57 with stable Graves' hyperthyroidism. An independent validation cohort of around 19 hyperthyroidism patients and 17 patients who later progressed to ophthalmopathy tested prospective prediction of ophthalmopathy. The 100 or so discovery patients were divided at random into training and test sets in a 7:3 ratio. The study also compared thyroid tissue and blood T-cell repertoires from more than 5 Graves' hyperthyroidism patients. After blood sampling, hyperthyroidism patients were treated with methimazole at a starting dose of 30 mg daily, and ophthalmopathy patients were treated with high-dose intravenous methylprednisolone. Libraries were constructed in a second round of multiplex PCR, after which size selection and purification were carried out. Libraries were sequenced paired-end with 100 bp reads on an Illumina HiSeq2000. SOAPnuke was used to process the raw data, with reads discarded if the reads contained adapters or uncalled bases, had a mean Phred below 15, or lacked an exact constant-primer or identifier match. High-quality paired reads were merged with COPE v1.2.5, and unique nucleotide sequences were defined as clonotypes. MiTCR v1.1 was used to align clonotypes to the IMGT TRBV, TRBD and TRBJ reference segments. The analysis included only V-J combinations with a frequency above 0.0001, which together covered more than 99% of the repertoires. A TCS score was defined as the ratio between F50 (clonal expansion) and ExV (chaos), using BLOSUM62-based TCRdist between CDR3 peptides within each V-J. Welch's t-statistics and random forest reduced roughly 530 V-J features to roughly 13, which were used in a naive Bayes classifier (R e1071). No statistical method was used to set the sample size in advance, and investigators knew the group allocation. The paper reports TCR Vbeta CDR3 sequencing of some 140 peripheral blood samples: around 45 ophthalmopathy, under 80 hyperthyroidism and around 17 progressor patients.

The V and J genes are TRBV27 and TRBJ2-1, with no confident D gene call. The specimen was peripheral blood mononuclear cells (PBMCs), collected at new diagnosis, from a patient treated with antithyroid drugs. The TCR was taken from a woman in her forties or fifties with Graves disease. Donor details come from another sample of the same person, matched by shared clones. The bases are TGTGCCAGCAGAAACTACCTCCGGCAGTTCTTC. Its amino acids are CASRNYLRQFF.